A single sample is the source of the 23 T cell receptor beta chains below, sequenced in a study of early T cells in non-severe SARS-CoV-2 infection. TCRdb re-analysed the 5' RACE reads in MiXCR, keeping a single row per CDR3 protein. The repertoire holds roughly 58,000 distinct CDR3 sequences, with around 10% as singletons. Sequencing was done on a sample of whole blood. The origin of the receptors is an adult who was a healthcare worker with PCR-confirmed SARS-CoV-2 infection or an uninfected control (not recorded which).

This clonotype occurred a few times. V and J are TRBV12-3 or TRBV12-4 and TRBJ2-7; weak D call: TRBD1 (6 bases). Trimming removed 6 bases at V and 4 bases at J, with 16 bases between. The CDR3 is 14 amino acids. CDR3 in amino acids: CASSPLGQFYEQYF. The CDR3 DNA reads TGTGCCAGCAGCCCCCTAGGACAGTTTTACGAGCAGTACTTC.

The CDR3 sequence is CASSSGTSGSTGELFF. CDR3 coding DNA: TGTGCCAGCAGCTCCGGGACTAGCGGGAGCACCGGGGAGCTGTTTTTT. The rearrangement links TRBV7-2 to TRBJ2-2, with 14 bases that match TRBD2. The V gene's germline CDR1 is SGHTA and CDR2 FQGNSA. This CDR3 has 16 residues. With V trimmed by 4 bases and J by 4 bases, 2 bases remained unmatched. The entire variable domain, with the rest obtained from reference TRBV7-2 and TRBJ2-2, is as follows: GAGVSQSPSNKVTEKGKDVELRCDPISGHTALYWYRQSLGQGLEFLIYFQGNSAPDKSGLPSDRFSAERTGGSVSTLTIQRTQQEDSAVYLCASSSGTSGSTGELFFGEGSRLTVL.

Ten or more counts support this clonotype. The CDR3 protein is CASSRRQVNTEAFF. In nucleotides, the CDR3 is TGTGCCAGCAGTCGCCGACAGGTAAACACTGAAGCTTTCTTT. This chain joins TRBV12-3 or TRBV12-4 and TRBJ1-1; tentative D call: TRBD1 (6 bases). The CDR3 length is 14 residues. Trimming removed 5 bases at V and 2 bases at J, with 12 bases between.

This clonotype has just a few counts. The V and J genes are TRBV20-1 and TRBJ2-7, with TRBD2 matching over 9 bases. The germline gives CDR1 DFQATT, CDR2 SNEGSKA (reference sequence). J gave up 7 bases and V 7 bases, and 14 bases lay outside the gene matches. The CDR3 length is 14 residues. The chain's CDR3 is CSVSKGTSSREQYF. In DNA, the CDR3 is TGCAGTGTTTCCAAAGGGACTAGCTCTCGGGAGCAGTACTTC.

The chain couples TRBV12-3 or TRBV12-4 to TRBJ1-6; D is ambiguous. CDR3 length: 17 residues. V was trimmed by 3 bases and J by 2 bases, leaving 14 bases between them. CDR3 bases: TGTGCCAGCAGTTTTACTCCGGTGGGTGCCTATAATTCACCCCTCCACTTT. As protein: CASSFTPVGAYNSPLHF.

There are a few counts of this clonotype. The chain links TRBV6-5 to TRBJ2-1; TRBD1 is a possible D gene (7 bases). V was shortened by 5 bases and J by 5 bases, with 16 bases between the two germline ends. The V gene's germline CDR1 is MNHEY and CDR2 SVGAGI. CDR3 length equals 15 residues. The CDR3 DNA sequence: TGTGCCAGCAGTCAGAGAGGGGGCGGGAACAATGAGCAGTTCTTC. Translated, it gives CASSQRGGGNNEQFF.

The chain joins TRBV5-1 to TRBJ1-1, with a possible D match to TRBD1 (5 bases). Germline-derived CDR1 and CDR2 are SGHRS and YFSETQ. This CDR3 is built from 15 residues. V was clipped by 6 bases and J by 0 bases, with 15 bases between them. For the CDR3, the DNA is TGCGCCAGCACCACCGGGACGGGCATGAACACTGAAGCTTTCTTT. Encoded protein: CASTTGTGMNTEAFF.

This clonotype has at least ten counts. The chain joins TRBV5-6 to TRBJ2-7, with 13 nucleotides matching TRBD2. V was clipped by 5 bases and J by 7 bases; unmatched bases: 9. The CDR3 runs 15 residues. CDR1 is SGHDT, CDR2 YYEEEE, per germline. The CDR3 sequence is CASRLGLAGVGEQYF. The CDR3 nucleotides are TGTGCCAGCAGGCTAGGACTAGCGGGAGTGGGAGAGCAGTACTTC.

This clonotype was seen a few times. The V gene is TRBV29-1, the J gene TRBJ2-1, with 7 bases matching TRBD1. Trimming cost V 7 bases and J 8 bases; bases outside gene matches: 14. The CDR3 spans 14 residues. Per the germline V gene, CDR1 is SQVTM and CDR2 is ANQGSEA. In DNA, the CDR3 is TGCAGCGCGACGCCGGGACAGCGGTACTATGAGCAGTTCTTC. It is translated as CSATPGQRYYEQFF.

V gene TRBV28 combines with J gene TRBJ2-5, with D unclear. The CDR3 has 14 residues. Between the trimmed V and J ends, which lost 2 bases and 10 bases, there was a span of 17 bases. CDR1 is MDHEN and CDR2 is SYDVKM in the germline V gene. The CDR3 region is CASSLGSLNFYQYF. CDR3 nucleotides: TGTGCCAGCAGTTTAGGCAGCCTCAATTTTTACCAGTACTTC.

V gene TRBV2 combines with J gene TRBJ2-7; 7 bases fit TRBD1. Germline V CDR1 and CDR2: SNHLY, FYNNEI. The J segment lost 4 bases and the V segment lost 6 bases, leaving 15 bases of the junction unmatched. This CDR3 spans 16 amino acids. DNA of the CDR3: TGTGCCAGCAGCTACCTTCCGGGACAGCAGTTGTACGAGCAGTACTTC. Translated, it gives CASSYLPGQQLYEQYF.

This clonotype was recorded at least ten times. The J gene is TRBJ2-5, the V gene TRBV2; 9 bases are a match to TRBD1. Per germline, CDR1 SNHLY and CDR2 FYNNEI. The CDR3 length is 14 residues. V gave up 8 bases and J gave up 4 bases; unmatched junction bases: 8. For the CDR3, the DNA is TGTGCCAGCGACGGGACAGGGTTTCGAGAGACCCAGTACTTC. Translating gives CASDGTGFRETQYF.

This clonotype was picked up a small number of times. This rearrangement joins TRBV3-1 to TRBJ2-5, with a weak D call TRBD2 (5 bases). Per germline, CDR1 LGHDT and CDR2 YNNKEL (reference sequence). The CDR3 totals 16 residues. V was clipped by 3 bases and J by 3 bases, with 17 bases between them. The CDR3, as DNA: TGTGCCAGCAGCCACCGTCAGGCGGGCGGAAAAGAGACCCAGTACTTC. Translation: CASSHRQAGGKETQYF.

This sequence joins TRBV18 and TRBJ2-2; tentatively, D is TRBD2 (6 bases). The CDR3 covers 15 residues. Trimming took off 4 bases at V and 4 bases at J, with 13 bases between the two ends. Germline-derived CDR1 and CDR2 are KGHSH and LQKENI. This CDR3 is CASSLFPAGTGELFF. The CDR3 DNA reads TGTGCCAGCTCACTGTTTCCAGCGGGCACCGGGGAGCTGTTTTTT.

V usage is TRBV6-6 and J usage is TRBJ2-7; a weak D match, TRBD1 (5 bases). The V and J ends lost 8 bases and 3 bases respectively, with 11 bases between them. CDR1 and CDR2 from the germline V gene are MNHNY and SVGAGI (reference sequence). This CDR3 spans 12 amino acids. In DNA, the CDR3 is TGTGCCAGCCGGGCGGACAACTACGAGCAGTACTTC. Amino acid sequence: CASRADNYEQYF.

The V call is TRBV29-1, the J call TRBJ2-7; D is undetermined. The CDR3 length is 12 residues. The ends were cut back, 4 bases at V and 0 bases at J, with 7 bases in the middle. Germline V lookup: CDR1 SQVTM, CDR2 ANQGSEA. Written as DNA, the CDR3 is TGCAGCGTTGTACAATCCTCCTACGAGCAGTACTTC. This sequence encodes CSVVQSSYEQYF.

This clonotype came up a few times. The CDR3 reads CANYFGGGLRTF. The CDR3 DNA follows: TGTGCCAACTACTTCGGTGGGGGGCTCAGGACCTTC. This sequence joins TRBV27 and TRBJ1-2; D is perhaps TRBD1 (6 bases). The CDR3 runs to 12 residues. V was clipped by 10 bases and J by 14 bases, with 23 bases between them. CDR1 and CDR2 (germline): MNHEY, SMNVEV (reference sequence).

There are many counts of this clonotype. This chain connects TRBV20-1 to TRBJ2-1, with D unclear. Trimming removed 6 bases from V and 9 bases from J, with 18 bases in between. Germline CDR1 DFQATT, CDR2 SNEGSKA (reference sequence). The CDR3 contains 13 residues. CDR3 region: CSAGVDRPGEQFF. In DNA form, the CDR3 reads TGCAGTGCGGGCGTGGACCGACCGGGTGAGCAGTTCTTC.

This clonotype has more than one count but fewer than ten. The rearrangement uses TRBV7-9 and TRBJ2-5, with a possible D match to TRBD2 (6 bases). This CDR3 is 14 amino acids long. CDR1 is SEHNR, CDR2 FQNEAQ, per germline (reference sequence). The ends were cut back, 8 bases at V and 1 base at J, with 14 bases in the middle. CDR3 DNA: TGTGCCAGCCGCGGGGTTGGCGGCCAAGAGACCCAGTACTTC. Translating it yields CASRGVGGQETQYF.

This clonotype was counted only a few times. J is TRBJ2-2 and V is TRBV29-1; D gene ambiguous. Trimming took 0 bases from V and 4 from J, leaving 6 bases between them. Per the germline V gene, CDR1 is SQVTM and CDR2 is ANQGSEA. This CDR3 spans 13 amino acids. The CDR3 reads CSVEDLGTGELFF. DNA for the CDR3: TGCAGCGTTGAAGACCTGGGCACCGGGGAGCTGTTTTTT.

This clonotype was counted ten times or more. The chain recombines TRBV28 with TRBJ2-3; 7 bases fit TRBD1. V dropped 7 bases and J dropped 0; count of bases not matched to a gene: 7. The CDR3 extends over 15 amino acids. Per germline, CDR1 MDHEN and CDR2 SYDVKM. The CDR3 coding sequence is TGTGCCAGCACCCCTCAGGGGGACAGCACAGATACGCAGTATTTT. Translation gives CASTPQGDSTDTQYF.

Only a few counts were recorded for this clonotype. The CDR3 reads CASSRTYNTGELFF. Here the CDR3 DNA reads TGTGCCAGCAGCAGGACATACAACACCGGGGAGCTGTTTTTT. The chain joins TRBV7-6 to TRBJ2-2; the D gene is possibly TRBD1 (5 bases). This CDR3 comprises 14 residues. From germline, CDR1 is SGHVS and CDR2 FNYEAQ. V lost 5 bases and J lost 2, with 9 bases in between. Supplemented by reference TRBV7-6 and TRBJ2-2, the full variable domain reads GAGVSQSPRYKVTKRGQDVALRCDPISGHVSLYWYRQALGQGPEFLTYFNYEAQQDKSGLPNDRFSAERPEGSISTLTIQRTEQRDSAMYRCASSRTYNTGELFFGEGSRLTVL.

This clonotype was counted a few times. V and J are TRBV2 and TRBJ2-1, with unresolved D. CDR1 and CDR2 from the germline V gene are SNHLY and FYNNEI. Trimming took off 6 bases at V and 11 bases at J, with 8 bases between the two ends. The CDR3 loop spans 10 amino acids. The CDR3 DNA follows: TGTGCCAGCAGGGTGGCGCAGCAGTTCTTC. The encoded protein is CASRVAQQFF.